This passage covers 12 T cell receptor beta chains from one sample sequenced in a study of OX40 agonist ivuxolimab in advanced cancers. Library generation was performed with the immunoSEQ multiplex PCR assay. TCRdb obtained this table from immuneACCESS and retained in-frame rearrangements with V and J assigned. These tables miss some clones; where compared with another copy, unresolved V genes account for less than half of the shortfall, and the remainder is unexplained. Recorded for this sample are 30,000 to 40,000 clones; less than 90% of them occurred a single time. 1.5% to 2% of the sample is taken by the ten largest. Specimen: CD4+ or CD8+ T cells sorted from blood, collected in a trial of the OX40 agonist ivuxolimab. The receptors here all came from an adult with an advanced solid tumor such as melanoma, head and neck, liver or kidney cancer.

The V and J genes are TRBV7-9 and TRBJ1-6; D may be TRBD1 (5 bases). The CDR3 covers 14 residues. CDR1 SEHNR and CDR2 FQNEAQ come from the germline V gene (reference sequence). Trimming removed 3 bases from V and 9 bases from J, with 12 bases in between. The CDR3 region is CASSFGTAISPLHF. The CDR3 DNA sequence: TGTGCCAGCAGCTTCGGGACCGCGATTTCACCCCTCCACTTT.

This clone was picked up a small number of times. The chain uses TRBV30 and TRBJ1-3, with no clear D. The V and J ends lost 2 bases and 1 base respectively, with 24 bases between them. The germline gives CDR1 GTSNPN, CDR2 SVGIG (reference sequence). This CDR3 has 19 residues. The CDR3 reads CAWSRSVFLGPTSGNTIYF. The CDR3 region has the DNA TGTGCCTGGAGTCGGTCTGTTTTTTTGGGTCCGACGTCTGGAAACACCATATATTTT.

The rearrangement joins TRBV4-2 to TRBJ1-3; 7 nucleotides line up with TRBD1. Germline V gives CDR1 LGHNA, CDR2 YNFKEQ. The CDR3 totals 17 residues. Losses at the gene ends were 0 bases for V and 4 bases for J; bases not matched to a gene: 9. CDR3 amino acids: CASSQEWVGTAGNTIYF. For the CDR3, the DNA is TGTGCCAGCAGCCAAGAATGGGTCGGGACAGCGGGAAACACCATATATTTT.

This chain joins TRBV20-1 and TRBJ2-1; D uncertain. Trimming stripped 2 bases from V and 8 bases from J, with 4 bases between. CDR1 DFQATT and CDR2 SNEGSKA come from the germline V gene (reference sequence). The CDR3 sequence is 10 residues long. The CDR3 DNA is TGCAGTGCTAGAATTCATGAGCAGTTCTTC. Its protein product is CSARIHEQFF.

This clone was recorded a few times. DNA of the CDR3: TGTGCCAGCAGAACCGGGACAGGGGGCAATGAGCAGTTCTTC. Encoded protein: CASRTGTGGNEQFF. This chain links TRBV6-6 with TRBJ2-1; 11 bases align to TRBD1. The CDR3 is made up of 14 amino acids. Losses at the gene ends were 6 bases for V and 6 bases for J; bases not matched to a gene: 4. The germline gives CDR1 MNHNY, CDR2 SVGAGI (reference sequence).

The V and J genes are TRBV28 and TRBJ1-2, with D unresolved. V was trimmed by 6 bases and J by 0 bases, leaving 23 bases between them. Germline CDR1 is MDHEN and CDR2 is SYDVKM. The CDR3 is made up of 18 amino acids. The CDR3 DNA is TGTGCCAGCAGCCTAGACCAGATACTCCTTTCAGCTAACTATGGCTACACCTTC. As protein: CASSLDQILLSANYGYTF.

This chain joins TRBV5-1 and TRBJ2-7; weak D call: TRBD1 (6 bases). V gave up 0 bases and J gave up 2 bases, with 12 bases separating them. Germline V gene data show CDR1 as SGHRS and CDR2 as YFSETQ. The CDR3 loop spans 15 amino acids. CDR3 in amino acids: CASSLALDRAYEQYF. The DNA of the CDR3 is TGCGCCAGCAGCTTGGCCTTGGACAGAGCCTACGAGCAGTACTTC.

This clone came up once. This chain joins TRBV7-9 and TRBJ2-7; TRBD1 matches 9 bases. From germline, CDR1 is SEHNR and CDR2 FQNEAQ (reference sequence). With V trimmed by 11 bases and J by 6 bases, 8 bases remained unmatched. This CDR3 is built from 12 residues. DNA for the CDR3: TGTGCCGTAAAACAGGGGGCTGTCGAGCAGTACTTC. It translates to CAVKQGAVEQYF.

This chain uses TRBV6-5 with TRBJ2-2; D not resolved. Germline CDR1 MNHEY, CDR2 SVGAGI. V gave up 0 bases and J gave up 2 bases, with 10 bases separating them. There are 16 residues in the CDR3. CDR3 in DNA: TGTGCCAGCAGTTACTCCAGACTGGAAAACACCGGGGAGCTGTTTTTT. Its translation: CASSYSRLENTGELFF.

This chain joins TRBV11-2 and TRBJ2-1, with TRBD2 matching 7 bases. The germline gives CDR1 SGHAT, CDR2 FQNNGV. The V segment lost 3 bases and the J segment 7 bases; nucleotides outside the gene matches: 6. The CDR3 sequence is 14 residues long. As DNA, the CDR3 is TGTGCCAGCAGCTTCGCGCTAGCGGTAAATGAGCAGTTCTTC. Its protein product is CASSFALAVNEQFF.

The chain combines TRBV9 with TRBJ2-5, with 8 bases identical to TRBD1. J lost 0 bases, V lost 4 bases, and 5 bases had no gene match. Germline CDR1 reads SGDLS; CDR2 reads YYNGEE. The CDR3 consists of 15 residues. CDR3 DNA: TGTGCCAGCAGCTCACGACAGGGGTACCAAGAGACCCAGTACTTC. As protein: CASSSRQGYQETQYF.

There are a few counts of this clone. The V gene is TRBV2, the J gene TRBJ1-4; D is ambiguous. Trimming stripped 6 bases from V and 3 bases from J, with 11 bases between. The CDR3 is made up of 14 amino acids. Germline values: CDR1 SNHLY, CDR2 FYNNEI. CDR3 DNA sequence: TGTGCCAGCAGAATTTTTGGCTCTAATGAAAAACTGTTTTTT. Protein: CASRIFGSNEKLFF.